A single sample is the source of the 16 T cell receptor beta chains below, sequenced in a study of blood T cells in healthy people across ages. Through a sample-barcoded 5' primer and a J-beta primer mix, a second PCR was run for roughly 6 to 11 cycles. TCRdb independently ran MiXCR on the 5' RACE reads; one entry per CDR3 protein. The table includes hundreds of thousands of distinct CDR3 sequences, just over 55% detected once. The sequenced sample consisted of blood. The receptor set was obtained from a man aged 35-49 years in good health.

The V and J genes are TRBV4-1 and TRBJ2-3, with TRBD2 matching 10 bases. This CDR3 is built from 17 residues. The germline V gene encodes CDR1 MGHRA and CDR2 YSYEKL. Trimming took 3 bases from V and 0 from J; bases not matched to a gene: 6. Written as DNA, the CDR3 is TGCGCCAGCAGCCATGGGAAGACTAGCGGGAGCACAGATACGCAGTATTTT. Translation: CASSHGKTSGSTDTQYF.

This sequence joins TRBV20-1 and TRBJ2-3; TRBD2 might be the D (5 bases). The CDR3 contains 16 residues. Germline V gives CDR1 DFQATT, CDR2 SNEGSKA (reference sequence). Trimming pared 3 bases from V and 4 bases from J, leaving 20 bases between. The CDR3 loop reads CSASGRVLVLADTQYF. The CDR3 DNA sequence: TGCAGTGCTAGTGGGAGAGTGCTAGTGTTGGCAGATACGCAGTATTTT.

The chain recombines TRBV12-3 or TRBV12-4 with TRBJ2-7; 10 bases line up with TRBD1. The junction had 16 bases not matched to a gene; V was cut back by 7 bases and J by 7 bases. The CDR3 runs to 16 residues. The CDR3 DNA reads as TGTGCCAGCATCTGGAGGGGGGGACAGGGGACCAATGAGCAGTACTTC. As protein: CASIWRGGQGTNEQYF.

Points on this clonotype: One junction end does not reproduce the germline sequence, and a read error may be involved. This chain connects TRBV2 to TRBJ2-2; D may be TRBD2 (5 bases). The CDR3 has 17 residues. The germline V gene has CDR1 SNHLY and CDR2 FYNNEI. CDR3 sequence: CASIRGRGTANIGELFF. The CDR3 bases are TGTGCCAGCATCCGGGGAAGAGGAACCGCGAACATCGGGGAGCTGTTTTTT.

The CDR3 sequence is CASSYETGAPEAFF. The CDR3 DNA reads TGTGCCAGCAGTTACGAGACAGGGGCCCCTGAAGCTTTCTTT. This chain joins TRBV28 and TRBJ1-1, with 8 bases matching TRBD1. Germline V gene sequence: CDR1 MDHEN, CDR2 SYDVKM. The V segment lost 4 bases and the J segment 6 bases; nucleotides outside the gene matches: 7. This CDR3 has 14 residues.

The chain carries TRBV5-1 and TRBJ2-3; no definite D call. V was trimmed by 6 bases and J by 2 bases, leaving 10 bases between them. CDR1 is SGHRS and CDR2 is YFSETQ in the germline V gene. The CDR3 has 13 residues. CDR3 nucleotide sequence: TGCGCCAGCACAAGGGAATACACAGATACGCAGTATTTT. It encodes CASTREYTDTQYF.

This clonotype was counted a few times. In nucleotides, the CDR3 is TGTGCCAGCAGTGGTGGAAGCAGGGTGAACACTGAAGCTTTCTTT. Amino acid sequence: CASSGGSRVNTEAFF. The chain combines TRBV7-2 with TRBJ1-1; TRBD1 is a possible D gene (5 bases). Between the trimmed V and J ends, which lost 6 bases and 0 bases, there was a span of 14 bases. This CDR3 region has 15 residues. CDR1 and CDR2 (germline): SGHTA, FQGNSA.

This sequence joins TRBV5-5 and TRBJ2-1; 14 bases align to TRBD2. In germline, CDR1 is SGHKS, CDR2 YYEKEE (reference sequence). This CDR3 contains 16 residues. V shed 0 bases and J 9 bases; nucleotides not matched to a gene: 5. CDR3 amino acids: CASSLAPTSGRGEQFF. CDR3 DNA sequence: TGTGCCAGCAGCTTGGCCCCGACTAGCGGGAGGGGTGAGCAGTTCTTC.

The gene calls are TRBV20-1 and TRBJ2-7; D not resolved. V lost 0 bases and J lost 7, with 19 bases in between. This CDR3 is built from 15 residues. Germline V gives CDR1 DFQATT, CDR2 SNEGSKA (reference sequence). CDR3 loop: CSARDPVSPAGEQYF. CDR3 nucleotides: TGCAGTGCTAGAGATCCGGTATCACCTGCTGGGGAGCAGTACTTC.

The chain joins TRBV27 to TRBJ1-5, with a possible D match to TRBD1 (5 bases). The V gene's germline CDR1 is MNHEY and CDR2 SMNVEV (reference sequence). Trimming cost V 7 bases and J 6 bases, with 19 bases left between them. The CDR3 runs to 15 residues. The CDR3 region is CASKSRGTGSQPQHF. The DNA of the CDR3 is TGTGCCAGCAAGAGTAGAGGGACGGGCAGTCAGCCCCAGCATTTT.

The genes are TRBV2 and TRBJ2-5; D possibly corresponds to TRBD2 (5 bases). The V end lost 8 bases, the J end lost 1 base, and 14 bases lay between the germline ends. Germline V gives CDR1 SNHLY, CDR2 FYNNEI. The CDR3 runs to 14 residues. This CDR3 reads CASVSEARQETQYF. DNA of the CDR3: TGTGCCAGCGTGTCGGAGGCCCGCCAAGAGACCCAGTACTTC.

The chain joins TRBV14 to TRBJ1-2; the D is unclear. In germline, CDR1 is SGHDN, CDR2 FVKESK. This CDR3 region has 13 residues. Trimming cost V 2 bases and J 4 bases, with 8 bases left between them. CDR3 DNA: TGTGCCAGCAGCCAAAAGGTTGCCTATGGCTACACCTTC. Amino acid sequence: CASSQKVAYGYTF.

The chain links TRBV7-2 to TRBJ2-4, with 10 nucleotides matching TRBD2. The DNA matches TRBJ2-7 better at its end, which makes the J call doubtful. Germline V gene sequence: CDR1 SGHTA, CDR2 FQGNSA. The CDR3 is made up of 18 amino acids. The CDR3 DNA reads TGTGCCAGCAGCTTAGCAGTGCCCCTAGCGGGAGTTCTCTACGAGCAGTACTTC. Its translation is CASSLAVPLAGVLYEQYF.

A few counts support this clonotype. This rearrangement joins TRBV29-1 to TRBJ2-3, with D hard to call. Trimming took 4 bases from V and 7 from J, leaving 6 bases between them. The CDR3 has 10 residues. Germline CDR1 is SQVTM and CDR2 is ANQGSEA. The DNA for the CDR3 is TGCAGCGTTGCCGAAAATACGCAGTATTTT. Protein product: CSVAENTQYF.

This clonotype has more than one count but fewer than ten. CDR3 nucleotide sequence: TGTGCCAGCAAAGACGGGGAGACCCAGTACTTC. Translated: CASKDGETQYF. This rearrangement joins TRBV6-2 or TRBV6-3 to TRBJ2-5, with D unclear. The CDR3 has 11 residues. CDR1 is MNHEY, CDR2 SVGEGT, per germline. Between the trimmed V and J ends, which lost 7 bases and 5 bases, there was a span of 8 bases.

In regard to this clonotype: A junction end diverges from the germline sequence, so it may reflect a read error. This chain links TRBV6-2 or TRBV6-3 with TRBJ2-7; the match to TRBD2 covers 8 bases. The length of the CDR3 is 15 residues. CDR1 MNHEY and CDR2 SVGEGT come from the germline V gene. The CDR3 spells CASNYKTSVPYEQYF. CDR3 coding DNA: TGTGCCAGCAATTACAAGACTAGCGTTCCCTACGAGCAGTACTTC.